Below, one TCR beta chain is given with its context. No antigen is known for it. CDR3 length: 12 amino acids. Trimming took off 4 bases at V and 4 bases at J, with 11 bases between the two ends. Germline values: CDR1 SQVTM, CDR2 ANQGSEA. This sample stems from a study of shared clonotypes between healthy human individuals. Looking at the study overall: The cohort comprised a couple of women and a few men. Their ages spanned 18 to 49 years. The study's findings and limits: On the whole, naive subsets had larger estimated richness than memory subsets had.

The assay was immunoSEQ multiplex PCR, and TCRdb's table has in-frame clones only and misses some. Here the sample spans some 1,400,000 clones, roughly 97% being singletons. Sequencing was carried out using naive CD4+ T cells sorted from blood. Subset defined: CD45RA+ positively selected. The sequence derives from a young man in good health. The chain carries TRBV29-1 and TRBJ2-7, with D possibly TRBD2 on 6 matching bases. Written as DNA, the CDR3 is TGCAGCGTTGGGGGGAGCGGGTACGAGCAGTACTTC. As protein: CSVGGSGYEQYF.